This T cell receptor (beta chain) was identified in a study of blood T cell repertoires in COVID-19 (dated by TCRdb to 2020 to 2022). About the investigation overall: Collaborator samples came from the United States, Italy and Spain and covered acute and convalescent phases of COVID-19. Samples came from the ongoing ImmuneRACE study (first 160 participants) plus 1,254 subjects from 6 global collaborators. The repertoires were released in a freely available public database meant as a resource for research on the immune response to SARS-CoV-2. Deeply sampled blood TCRbeta repertoires from subjects exposed to, actively infected with, or recovered from COVID-19 were included in the dataset. The material from the prospective study consisted of cDNA or gDNA derived from T cells, B-cell-depleted T cells, or PBMCs. Where available, HLA class I and class II types were taken from metadata supplied by the sample provider and were not determined by assay-based typing. A de-identified subject ID, COVID-19 status, age in years and sex were almost always included in the sample metadata.

Each collaborating institution followed its own protocols to collect whole blood in K2EDTA tubes. For TCRbeta analysis, collaborators shipped samples as frozen whole blood, isolated PBMCs, or DNA extracted from either of those sample types. TCRbeta CDR3 regions were amplified from genomic DNA using the immunoSEQ Assay, a bias-controlled multiplex PCR. In the original analysis: The number of nucleated cells in each sample was estimated from the amplification of reference gene primers within the assay. To quantify the absolute abundance of each unique TCRbeta CDR3 rearrangement, sequence reads were collapsed and filtered. For each sample, productive Simpson clonality was calculated as the square root of Simpson's diversity index across productive rearrangements. The clones in this table, taken by TCRdb from immuneACCESS, are in-frame only. Not every clone is retained; where verified, under half of the shortfall comes from an unresolved V gene, and the cause of the rest is unknown. The V and J calls and clone size are taken from that table; D and trimming were inferred from the DNA. The sample table records fewer than 100,000 clones; approximately 86% of these occur just once. Of the sample, under 8% falls within the top ten clones.

Results the study describes overall, beyond this receptor: The amount of clinical and demographic metadata varied by source and participant and was provided uncurated.

In the case of this clone: The clone's antigen remains unknown. Base quality data are lacking; no much larger clone is found one base away.

According to the germline V gene (reference sequence), CDR1 reads MNHEY and CDR2 reads SMNVEV. Unmatched junction bases come to 21, with V trimmed by 8 bases and J by 4 bases. The CDR3 covers 19 residues, taking in both the cysteine and the phenylalanine. The retained sequence is limited to the CDR3, 57 bases, with the frame set at the first base. The sequence came from a man aged 55 to 70 with acute or convalescent COVID-19. The chain is made from TRBV27 and TRBJ2-7; 12 of the junction bases match TRBD1. The sequenced material came from peripheral blood. Here the CDR3 is given as CASVGLTGTGGKFGYEQYF. The nucleotides read TGTGCCAGCGTGGGTCTTACCGGGACAGGGGGCAAATTCGGGTACGAGCAGTACTTC.